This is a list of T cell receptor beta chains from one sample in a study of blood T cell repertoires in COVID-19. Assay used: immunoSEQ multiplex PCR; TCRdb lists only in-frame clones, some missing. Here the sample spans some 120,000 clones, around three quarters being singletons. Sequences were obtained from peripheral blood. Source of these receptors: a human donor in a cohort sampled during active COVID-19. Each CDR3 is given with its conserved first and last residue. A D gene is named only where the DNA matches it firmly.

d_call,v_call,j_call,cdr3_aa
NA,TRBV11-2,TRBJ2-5,CASSLARDSRETQYF
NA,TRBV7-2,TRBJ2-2,CASSRSVDTGELFF
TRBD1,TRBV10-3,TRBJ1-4,CAISEYGTGEGEKLFF
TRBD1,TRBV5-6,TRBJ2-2,CASRPTGGANTGELFF
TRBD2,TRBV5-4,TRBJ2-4,CASSLSGGAGNIQYF
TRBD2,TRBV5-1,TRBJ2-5,CASSHQRGLRQETQYF
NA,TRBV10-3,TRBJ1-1,CAISGQVNTEAFF
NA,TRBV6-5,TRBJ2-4,CASSSLAGGAKNIQYF
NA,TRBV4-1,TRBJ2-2,CASSQPMQARAGELFF
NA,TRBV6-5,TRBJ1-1,CASSYSRYMNTEAFF
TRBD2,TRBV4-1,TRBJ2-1,CASSQDFSGGLYNEQFF
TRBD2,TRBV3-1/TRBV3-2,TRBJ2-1,CASSDTDGLAGGNEQFF
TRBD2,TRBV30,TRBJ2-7,CAWSDPSGWLAGETSYEQYF
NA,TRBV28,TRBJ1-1,CASSLTARTEAFF
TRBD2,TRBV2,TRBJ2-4,CASSVEAGGLAKNIQYF
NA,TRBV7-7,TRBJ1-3,CASSSGPSGGNTIYF
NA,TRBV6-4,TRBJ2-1,CASSDSDQGKRFF
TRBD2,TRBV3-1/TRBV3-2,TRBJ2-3,CASSQGLAGGYTDTQYF
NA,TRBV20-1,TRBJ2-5,CSARGEETQYF
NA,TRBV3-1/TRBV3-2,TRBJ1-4,CASTGGSNEKLFF
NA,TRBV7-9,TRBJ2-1,CASSLSLSRDIRYNEQFF
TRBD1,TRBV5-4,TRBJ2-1,CASSSEDRVQFF
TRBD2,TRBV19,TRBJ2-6,CASSRLAVLSSGANVLTF
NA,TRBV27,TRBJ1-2,CASSSVRQPGYGYTF
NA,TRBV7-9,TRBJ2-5,CASSLGEAETQYF
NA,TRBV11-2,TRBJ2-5,CASSLLWTAWTRRETQYF
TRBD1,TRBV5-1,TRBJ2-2,CASSLLQGTNTGELFF
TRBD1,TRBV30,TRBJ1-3,CAWSGWTGGSGNTIYF
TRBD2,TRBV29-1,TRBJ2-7,CSVEVSLAGGGQQYF
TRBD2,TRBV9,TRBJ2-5,CASSVARRGETQYF
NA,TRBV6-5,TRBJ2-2,CAHRGLTGELFF
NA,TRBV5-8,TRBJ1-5,CASSLWSTNQPQHF
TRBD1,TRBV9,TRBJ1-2,CASSASDRTPTANGYTF
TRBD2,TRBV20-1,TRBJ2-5,CSASTGGETQYF
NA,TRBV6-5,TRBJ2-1,CASSYGGEQFF
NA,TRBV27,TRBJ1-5,CASSSRGGPYSNQPQHF
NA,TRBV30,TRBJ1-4,CAWGYSFANEKLFF